These T cell receptor beta chains were read from a single sample in a study of memory CD4+ T cells and cytomegalovirus serostatus. TCRdb's copy holds only in-frame clones and misses some; the assay was immunoSEQ multiplex PCR. The sample yields approximately 44,000 clones, 76% seen once. Sample: memory CD4+ T cells from blood. Receptors were obtained from an adult in good health and CMV-seronegative. CDR3s leave out the opening cysteine and the closing phenylalanine or tryptophan. The size field is filled for only some rows; it gives once, few, many or a size class.

cdr3_aa clone_size cdr3_length v_call
ATSIDRALIQY - 11 TRBV15
ASSRTGDEDTQY - 12 TRBV5-6
ASSYSILPARETQY - 14 TRBV6-6
ASSQEDKKTGELF - 13 TRBV4-2
ASSVFSGANTGELF - 14 TRBV9
ASSVGGETNSPLH - 13 TRBV9
SVSLQTRLDIQY - 12 TRBV29-1
ASSRGRQGVTGELF - 14 TRBV6-6
ASEGGQGHQPQH - 12 TRBV19
ASSLTLPSEQF - 11 TRBV4-2
ASSLLRLRGMNTEAF few 15 TRBV28
ASADRVNQPQH - 11 TRBV27
ASSLIPMNTEAF few 12 TRBV7-3
ASSVDPGREQF - 11 TRBV9
ASSLEGPGRGNTIY - 14 TRBV5-1
ASLLNGPGEAF - 11 TRBV7-9
AVKGFSPLH - 9 TRBV20-1
AWIGGHSNTYEQY - 13 TRBV30
ASSEDRYSYEQY - 12 TRBV2
ASSFFRVASQPQH - 13 TRBV7-7
ASSVGQGLTGNTIY - 14 TRBV5-6
ASSRQVNTEAF - 11 TRBV2
ASSLQGAFETQY - 12 TRBV27
ASSGSGTASYEQY - 13 TRBV6-1
ASSSGGGPSEKLF - 13 TRBV5-1
ASSLGRDGGYT - 11 TRBV7-9
ASSPTQGSGNTIY - 13 TRBV6-1
ASSLGRGLGTDTQY - 14 TRBV7-9
ASSEGANSGNTIY once 13 TRBV6-1
ASSLGGSLADTQY - 13 TRBV5-4
ASSLAGGATEAF - 12 TRBV28
ASSQGTEQPQH - 11 TRBV7-8
ASSLVANSYEQY - 12 TRBV7-6
ASSRHQGRLEAF - 12 TRBV6-5
ASSLTGREIGNIQY few 14 TRBV5-1
ASSLGSGGDTGELF - 14 TRBV5-1
ASSLTGARANTIY - 13 TRBV7-8
AIGNRGGTDTQY once 12 TRBV6-1
ASSVALLAGADTQY - 14 TRBV9
ASSSQIAPEAF - 11 TRBV7-8
AWSAGGQGQPQH - 12 TRBV30
ASRSTGYTEAF - 11 TRBV6-5
ANPGVYEKLF few 10 TRBV21-1
ASSLRTNYEAF medium-sized 11 TRBV28
SVRLFGELF - 9 TRBV29-1
ASSYRTGGGYEQY - 13 TRBV9
ASTLAGGQETQY - 12 TRBV2
ASSLEETQY - 9 TRBV11-3
ASSFGIPKSSGANVLT - 16 TRBV5-4
ASSLQGYQPQH few 11 TRBV5-5